The 25 T cell receptor beta chains presented below share a single source sample, sequenced in a study of tumor-infiltrating lymphocytes in primary liver carcinoma. A primer in the constant region served to generate TCR beta cDNA from 450 to 600 ng of total RNA. ARM-PCR was slightly modified, and three nested multiplex PCR rounds with it gave rise to the TCR beta libraries. Investigators reported that the first two PCR rounds, at 10 to 11 cycles each, used TRBV1-TRBV30 forward primers with a C-beta reverse primer. TCRdb recomputed calls from the multiplex PCR reads with MiXCR, one row per CDR3 protein. The sample includes roughly 80,000 distinct CDR3 sequences, around 75% of them seen just once. Total RNA and DNA came together from roughly 20-30 mg of bulk tissue without cell sorting. Input material: liver tumor tissue from sampling region 4. This sample's subset: tumor region T4, right-lateral pole. These TCRs come from a woman between 55 and 75 years old with primary liver carcinoma and hepatitis B virus infection.

Regarding this clonotype: Likely a read error: the CDR3 ends without its conserved phenylalanine or tryptophan. The chain couples TRBV29-1 to TRBJ2-3; D is undetermined. V was clipped by 7 bases and J by 2 bases, with 19 bases between them. The CDR3 length is 15 residues. Per germline, CDR1 SQVTM and CDR2 ANQGSEA. CDR3 bases: TGCAGCGCTATGACAAGGGTCAGCGTCACAGATACGCAGTATTTA. Translated: CSAMTRVSVTDTQYL.

This clonotype showed up just a few times. At one boundary the junction diverges from the germline segment, which might be a read error. The chain carries TRBV5-1 and TRBJ2-7, with 7 bases matching TRBD1. Germline values: CDR1 SGHRS, CDR2 YFSETQ. This CDR3 spans 14 amino acids. The CDR3 coding sequence is TGCGCCAGCAGCACCCGGGACAGCTCCCACGAGCAGTACTTC. Encoded protein: CASSTRDSSHEQYF.

This clonotype was found once. One end of the junction fails to match germline, which may point to a read error. The rearrangement uses TRBV12-3 or TRBV12-4 and TRBJ1-1, with a possible D match to TRBD1 (6 bases). The length of the CDR3 is 14 residues. CDR3 protein: CASRYLGALTEAYF. Here the CDR3 DNA reads TGTGCCAGCAGGTACTTGGGGGCACTGACTGAAGCTTACTTT.

Note on this clonotype: At one end the junction does not follow the germline gene, possibly because of a read error. The chain has TRBV7-9 and TRBJ1-4; unclear D gene. Germline lookup yields CDR1 SEHNR and CDR2 FQNEAQ (reference sequence). This CDR3 has 16 amino acids. CDR3: CDSSLGVGSTNEKLFF. CDR3 DNA: TGTGACAGCAGCTTAGGAGTAGGATCAACTAATGAAAAACTGTTTTTT.

J is TRBJ1-2 and V is TRBV4-2; D call uncertain. The CDR3 sequence is 16 residues long. Looked up from germline, CDR1 is LGHNA and CDR2 is YNFKEQ. V dropped 11 bases and J dropped 8 bases, with 30 bases sitting between them. CDR3 protein: CAGSQEREIRGWGYTF. DNA of the CDR3: TGTGCCGGTAGCCAAGAGAGGGAGATCCGGGGTTGGGGCTACACCTTC.

This clonotype was recorded many times. The chain joins TRBV5-6 to TRBJ2-7; no definite D call. With 4 bases removed from V and 7 bases from J, the gap between germline ends came to 18 bases. Per germline, CDR1 SGHDT and CDR2 YYEEEE. CDR3 length: 14 residues. The CDR3 nucleotides read TGTGCCAGCAGCAAGCCCGGGCTGGATAGGGAGCAGTACTTC. This codes for CASSKPGLDREQYF.

Comments on this clonotype: A much larger clonotype is one base distant, so this may be a read error. The gene calls are TRBV5-3 and TRBJ1-5; D unresolved. The J call is doubtful: the DNA matches TRBJ2-3 better. TRBV5-3 counts as an open reading frame of uncertain function. The CDR3 has 14 amino acids. In DNA, the CDR3 is TGTGCCAGAAGCTTGGTGCTGGGAACTCAGCCCCAGTATTTT. Its protein product is CARSLVLGTQPQYF.

Of note for this clonotype: The CDR3 carries no conserved terminal phenylalanine or tryptophan, so it likely arises from a read error. The chain couples TRBV10-3 to TRBJ2-1; 9 bases are a match to TRBD1. Germline CDR1 and CDR2: ENHRY and SYGVKD. CDR3 length: 16 amino acids. Trimming cost V 6 bases and J 2 bases; bases outside gene matches: 8. CDR3 sequence reads: CAIRTGGVTAYNEQFL. CDR3 nucleotide sequence: TGTGCCATCAGGACAGGGGGAGTCACGGCCTACAATGAGCAGTTCCTC.

As for this clonotype: The conserved closing phenylalanine or tryptophan is absent in this CDR3, likely reflecting a read error. The V gene is TRBV6-5, the J gene TRBJ2-2; a weak D match, TRBD1 (6 bases). Germline loops: CDR1 MNHEY, CDR2 SVGAGI. The V end was cut by 5 bases, the J end by 8 bases, with 18 bases between. This CDR3 comprises 15 residues. The CDR3 DNA follows: TGTGCCAGCAGTCACACAGGGACCGGGGAGGGGGAGCTGTTTATT. Amino acid sequence: CASSHTGTGEGELFI.

As to this clonotype: The junction does not match germline at one end; this may be a read error. The V gene is TRBV28, the J gene TRBJ1-6, with D unclear. The CDR3 is 16 amino acids. Per the germline V gene, CDR1 is MDHEN and CDR2 is SYDVKM. CDR3 protein: CTSSRGSPVGSSPLHF. The CDR3 DNA reads as TGTACCAGCAGCCGAGGGTCTCCTGTTGGGAGTTCACCCCTCCACTTT.

In this sample, this clonotype turned up a few times. This clone may be a read error of a much larger clone one base away. This chain links TRBV6-1 with TRBJ2-7; 7 nucleotides match TRBD1. The CDR3 covers 14 residues. Germline V CDR1 and CDR2: MNHNS, SASEGT. CDR3 in amino acids: CASSDPGGPYGQYF. As DNA, the CDR3 is TGTGCCAGCAGTGACCCAGGGGGTCCCTACGGGCAGTACTTC.

This clonotype was picked up one time. A much larger clone lies one base from this, so it may be a read error. The chain recombines TRBV7-9 with TRBJ1-1; 7 bases are a match to TRBD1. Trimming took 2 bases from V and 4 from J; bases not matched to a gene: 7. Germline CDR1 reads SEHNR; CDR2 reads FQNEAQ (reference sequence). The length of the CDR3 is 15 residues. The CDR3 here is CASSLLTGLSTEAFF. Here the CDR3 DNA reads TGTGCCAGCAGCTTACTGACAGGGTTAAGCACTGAAGCTTTCTTT.

On this clonotype: Mismatch with germline at one junction end may stem from a read error. The J gene is TRBJ2-7, the V gene TRBV29-1; D call uncertain. Germline values: CDR1 SQVTM, CDR2 ANQGSEA. This CDR3 has 12 amino acids. DNA of the CDR3: TGCAGCGTTGCCCCAGAGTCCTACGGGCAGTACTTC. Its protein is CSVAPESYGQYF.

This clonotype was seen a few times. Its ends do not fully match the called genes, so a read error is possible. The chain joins TRBV6-5 to TRBJ1-5; 7 bases agree with TRBD1. The CDR3 has 16 amino acids. Per germline, CDR1 MNHEY and CDR2 SVGAGI. The CDR3 reads CANSRFETGNNQPQHF. Written as DNA, the CDR3 is TGTGCCAACAGTAGATTCGAGACAGGGAACAATCAGCCCCAGCATTTT.

The gene calls are TRBV6-6 and TRBJ1-2; D perhaps matches TRBD1 (6 bases). The V gene's germline CDR1 is MNHNY and CDR2 SVGAGI (reference sequence). This CDR3 has 14 amino acids. V lost 2 bases and J lost 6, with 13 bases in between. The CDR3 nucleotides are TGTGCCAGCAGTTACCCCGGCAGGGGAGATGGCTACACCTTC. Amino acid sequence: CASSYPGRGDGYTF.

This clonotype was seen at least ten times. This rearrangement joins TRBV12-3 or TRBV12-4 to TRBJ2-7; 7 bases are a match to TRBD2. V was pared by 1 base and J by 0 bases, with 12 bases of the junction left unmatched. This CDR3 is 18 amino acids long. CDR3 nucleotides: TGTGCCAGCAGTTTAGGAGACAGACTAGCAGTCAGCTCCTACGAGCAGTACTTC. Translation: CASSLGDRLAVSSYEQYF.

Notes on this clonotype: Compared with germline, one end of the junction differs, possibly owing to a read error. This rearrangement joins TRBV7-9 to TRBJ2-1; D is ambiguous. The CDR3 sequence is 13 residues long. Germline V gene lookup returns CDR1 SEHNR and CDR2 FQNEAQ (reference sequence). CDR3 coding DNA: TGTGCCAGCCGGAAAGGCTCCTACAATGAGCAGATCTTC. The encoded protein is CASRKGSYNEQIF.

Turning to this clonotype: The CDR3 carries no conserved terminal phenylalanine or tryptophan, so it likely arises from a read error. V usage is TRBV6-1 and J usage is TRBJ2-7; D tentatively reads TRBD1 or TRBD2 (5 bases each). CDR3 length equals 14 residues. The germline CDR1 and CDR2 sequences are MNHNS and SASEGT. The CDR3 here is CASSGGRGSDEQYY. In DNA form, the CDR3 reads TGTGCTAGCAGTGGAGGAAGGGGCTCGGACGAGCAGTACTAC.

As to this clonotype: This CDR3 is missing its conserved last phenylalanine or tryptophan, likely due to a read error. The chain recombines TRBV13 with TRBJ1-1; TRBD1 matches at 8 bases. V lost 10 bases, J lost 5 bases, and 12 bases stayed unmatched. Germline lookup yields CDR1 PRHDT and CDR2 FYEKMQ (reference sequence). This CDR3 is 14 amino acids long. The CDR3 DNA reads as TGTGCCAACAGGTTCCGACAGGGGAGTACTGAAGCTTTCTCT. Translating gives CANRFRQGSTEAFS.

This clonotype has just a few counts. V is TRBV2 and J is TRBJ1-4; D is possibly TRBD1 (6 bases). This CDR3 is 14 amino acids long. Trimming shortened V by 7 bases and J by 6 bases, and 15 bases separated the two germline ends. CDR1 and CDR2 (germline): SNHLY, FYNNEI. The CDR3 DNA follows: TGTGCCAGCAAGACGGGACAAGGAGATGAAAAACTGTTTTTT. This gives the protein CASKTGQGDEKLFF.

With regard to this clonotype: At one boundary the junction diverges from the germline segment, which might be a read error. The chain carries TRBV11-2 and TRBJ2-3; D is possibly TRBD2 (7 bases). Germline V gene data show CDR1 as SGHAT and CDR2 as FQNNGV. The CDR3 runs 17 residues. The CDR3 spells CASSIGGLTYMSDTHYF. The CDR3 DNA reads TGTGCCAGCAGCATAGGGGGACTAACGTACATGTCAGATACGCACTATTTT.

This clonotype was observed a single time. Mismatch with germline at one junction end may stem from a read error. The rearrangement uses TRBV28 and TRBJ2-2, with D tentatively TRBD2 (6 bases). The CDR3 is made up of 15 amino acids. Germline CDR1 and CDR2: MDHEN and SYDVKM. The CDR3 sequence is CASSLGGDDTGELFF. The CDR3, as DNA: TGTGCAAGCAGTTTAGGAGGGGATGACACCGGGGAGCTGTTTTTT.

As regards this clonotype: The CDR3 does not close with the conserved phenylalanine or tryptophan, likely indicating a read error. V is TRBV29-1 and J is TRBJ2-1; 9 nucleotides agree with TRBD2. Germline CDR1 and CDR2: SQVTM and ANQGSEA. V dropped 6 bases and J dropped 7; count of bases not matched to a gene: 10. This CDR3 has 14 amino acids. The CDR3 bases are TGCAGCGTCGTCGGGATTAGCGGGAGAAATGAGCAGTTCCTC. Translated, it gives CSVVGISGRNEQFL.

The V call is TRBV24-1, the J call TRBJ2-7; possible D gene TRBD2, 6 bases. The ends were cut back, 3 bases at V and 6 bases at J, with 23 bases in the middle. The CDR3 has 17 residues. Germline CDR1 reads KGHDR; CDR2 reads SFDVKD. CDR3 protein: CATSDGGSQEGQGEQYF. CDR3 nucleotides: TGTGCCACCAGTGATGGAGGATCGCAGGAGGGCCAGGGCGAGCAGTACTTC.

The chain employs TRBV7-9 and TRBJ2-7; D is ambiguous. CDR1 and CDR2 (germline): SEHNR, FQNEAQ (reference sequence). V lost 5 bases to trimming and J lost 10 bases, with 15 bases between them. CDR3 length: 12 residues. The CDR3 sequence: CASSPGSYGQYF. The CDR3 DNA sequence: TGTGCCAGCAGCCCCGGCTCCTACGGCCAGTACTTC.